These 26 T cell receptor beta chains were all obtained from the same sample, sequenced in a study of shared clonotypes between healthy human individuals. The naive CD8 subset, CD45RO-negative cells positively selected for CCR7, excluded terminally differentiated effector memory CD45RA+ cells. Profiling relied on immunoSEQ multiplex PCR, and the TCRdb table lists in-frame clones only, not all of them. This table holds 1.5 million to 2.5 million clones, over 85% found once. The material sequenced was naive CD8+ T cells sorted from blood. Source of these receptors: a young man in good health.

The V gene is TRBV5-1, the J gene TRBJ2-1; D call uncertain. Deletions cut 1 base from V and 1 base from J, with 12 bases between. Germline-derived CDR1 and CDR2 are SGHRS and YFSETQ. This CDR3 spans 16 amino acids. Here the CDR3 DNA reads TGCGCCAGCAGCTTGTATCCCGTCTCTTCCTACAATGAGCAGTTCTTC. As protein: CASSLYPVSSYNEQFF.

The gene calls are TRBV7-9 and TRBJ2-1; no reliable D call. Trimming stripped 5 bases from V and 8 bases from J, with 13 bases between. The length of the CDR3 is 13 residues. Germline values: CDR1 SEHNR, CDR2 FQNEAQ (reference sequence). The CDR3 DNA reads TGTGCCAGCAGCCCCTCCCCCCGCGATGAGCAGTTCTTC. The encoded protein is CASSPSPRDEQFF.

The chain is built from TRBV5-6 and TRBJ2-7; perhaps TRBD2 as D (6 bases). CDR3 length: 15 residues. Trimming removed 0 bases from V and 2 bases from J, with 12 bases in between. Looked up from germline, CDR1 is SGHDT and CDR2 is YYEEEE. The CDR3 bases are TGTGCCAGCAGCTTGGGCCGGGACTCAACCTACGAGCAGTACTTC. Protein sequence: CASSLGRDSTYEQYF.

The chain couples TRBV27 to TRBJ1-5, with 7 bases fitting TRBD1. The ends lost 4 bases at V and 6 bases at J; junction bases unmatched: 9. CDR1 is MNHEY, CDR2 SMNVEV, per germline (reference sequence). This CDR3 has 15 amino acids. CDR3 in DNA: TGTGCCAGCAGTTCCCGGGACAGTTCAATTCAGCCCCAGCATTTT. Translated: CASSSRDSSIQPQHF.

The CDR3 loop reads CASSPTGWEQYF. The CDR3 coding sequence is TGTGCCAGCAGCCCCACAGGATGGGAGCAGTACTTC. This sequence joins TRBV14 and TRBJ2-7, with a possible D match to TRBD1 (5 bases). Germline values: CDR1 SGHDN, CDR2 FVKESK. Deletions cut 4 bases from V and 7 bases from J, with 11 bases between. The CDR3 spans 12 residues. Supplemented by reference TRBV14 and TRBJ2-7, the full variable domain reads EAGVTQFPSHSVIEKGQTVTLRCDPISGHDNLYWYRRVMGKEIKFLLHFVKESKQDESGMPNNRFLAERTGGTYSTLKVQPAELEDSGVYFCASSPTGWEQYFGPGTRLTVT.

V gene TRBV27 combines with J gene TRBJ2-1, with D possibly matching TRBD2 (6 bases). This CDR3 comprises 15 residues. The V end was cut by 2 bases, the J end by 4 bases, with 12 bases between. CDR1 MNHEY and CDR2 SMNVEV come from the germline V gene (reference sequence). The CDR3 DNA follows: TGTGCCAGCAGTTTACAGGTAGCGGCTTACAATGAGCAGTTCTTC. This gives the protein CASSLQVAAYNEQFF.

The chain combines TRBV7-9 with TRBJ2-7, with 10 bases fitting TRBD1. The V segment lost 4 bases and the J segment 4 bases; nucleotides outside the gene matches: 4. The CDR3 covers 14 residues. The germline CDR1 and CDR2 sequences are SEHNR and FQNEAQ (reference sequence). CDR3 sequence: CASSWGDRGYEQYF. The CDR3 DNA reads as TGTGCCAGCAGCTGGGGGGACAGGGGTTACGAGCAGTACTTC.

The V and J genes are TRBV28 and TRBJ2-6; D is possibly TRBD1 (6 bases). Per germline, CDR1 MDHEN and CDR2 SYDVKM. The V end lost 5 bases, the J end lost 2 bases, and 7 bases lay between the germline ends. The CDR3 covers 14 residues. CDR3 in amino acids: CASSTGTGANVLTF. Written as DNA, the CDR3 is TGTGCCAGCAGTACAGGGACTGGGGCCAACGTCCTGACTTTC.

The chain employs TRBV5-6 and TRBJ2-7; 7 nucleotides agree with TRBD1. The CDR3 length is 16 residues. Losses at the gene ends were 1 base for V and 3 bases for J; bases not matched to a gene: 10. CDR1 and CDR2 from the germline V gene are SGHDT and YYEEEE. The DNA for the CDR3 is TGTGCCAGCAGCTTGTGGCCACAGGGGCGACTCTACGAGCAGTACTTC. It translates to CASSLWPQGRLYEQYF.

The chain carries TRBV10-1 and TRBJ2-1; D gene uncertain. Germline V gene data show CDR1 as WNHNN and CDR2 as SYGVQD (reference sequence). The CDR3 has 15 amino acids. The V end lost 3 bases, the J end lost 4 bases, and 13 bases lay between the germline ends. This CDR3 reads CASSESTWGYNEQFF. In nucleotides, the CDR3 is TGCGCCAGCAGTGAATCGACCTGGGGATACAATGAGCAGTTCTTC.

The V gene is TRBV7-6, the J gene TRBJ2-5, with TRBD2 matching over 11 bases. The CDR3 is 15 residues long. Trimming at V came to 2 bases and at J to 5 bases, leaving 4 bases not matched to a gene. The germline CDR1 and CDR2 sequences are SGHVS and FNYEAQ. The CDR3 bases are TGTGCCAGCAGCTTAACTAGCGGGAGTTTGGAGACCCAGTACTTC. Residues: CASSLTSGSLETQYF.

About this clone itself: This CDR3 is also generated by other DNA sequences in the sample. The J gene is TRBJ2-5, the V gene TRBV6-5; D not resolved. Per the germline V gene, CDR1 is MNHEY and CDR2 is SVGAGI. CDR3 size: 13 residues. The germline V and J ends were trimmed by 4 bases and 2 bases, with 8 bases remaining between them. The CDR3 region is CASSSGSQETQYF. CDR3 nucleotide sequence: TGTGCCAGCAGTTCCGGGTCACAAGAGACCCAGTACTTC.

V gene TRBV27 combines with J gene TRBJ1-2; the D gene is possibly TRBD1 (5 bases). The germline CDR1 and CDR2 sequences are MNHEY and SMNVEV (reference sequence). Trimming took off 6 bases at V and 5 bases at J, with 10 bases between the two ends. The CDR3 is 12 residues long. The chain's CDR3 is CASRRGGYGYTF. CDR3 DNA sequence: TGTGCCAGCAGAAGGGGCGGGTATGGCTACACCTTC.

This clone was detected only a few times. J is TRBJ2-5 and V is TRBV5-5; either TRBD1 or TRBD2 may fit D (5 bases each). CDR3 length equals 12 residues. V lost 2 bases and J lost 5, with 7 bases in between. Germline CDR1 reads SGHKS; CDR2 reads YYEKEE (reference sequence). The CDR3 region is CASSFWDETQYF. The CDR3 coding sequence is TGTGCCAGCAGCTTTTGGGACGAGACCCAGTACTTC.

Remarks on this clone: The same CDR3 can be traced to other DNA sequences in this sample. This chain links TRBV11-2 with TRBJ1-2; TRBD1 aligns across 11 bases. Germline trimming cut 5 bases from V and 5 bases from J; bases unmatched to any gene: 7. The CDR3 extends over 15 amino acids. In germline, CDR1 is SGHAT, CDR2 FQNNGV. CDR3: CASSPGTGGVYGYTF. CDR3 in DNA: TGTGCCAGCAGCCCCGGGACAGGGGGGGTATATGGCTACACCTTC.

The chain couples TRBV7-9 to TRBJ2-2; TRBD1 matches 12 bases. The CDR3 loop spans 16 amino acids. Germline V gene data show CDR1 as SEHNR and CDR2 as FQNEAQ (reference sequence). Trimming cost V 5 bases and J 5 bases; bases outside gene matches: 6. CDR3 residues: CASSPGQGAVTGELFF. The CDR3 nucleotides read TGTGCCAGCAGCCCGGGACAGGGGGCGGTTACCGGGGAGCTGTTTTTT.

The V call is TRBV4-1, the J call TRBJ2-7; D is tentatively TRBD1 or TRBD2 (5 bases each). The germline V gene encodes CDR1 MGHRA and CDR2 YSYEKL. CDR3 length: 15 residues. Deletions cut 4 bases from V and 0 bases from J, with 13 bases between. The DNA of the CDR3 is TGCGCCAGCAGCCTGACCGGGGCCAACTCCTACGAGCAGTACTTC. Encoded protein: CASSLTGANSYEQYF.

The chain joins TRBV29-1 to TRBJ2-6; 9 nucleotides align to TRBD1. The CDR3 sequence is 18 residues long. Germline V gives CDR1 SQVTM, CDR2 ANQGSEA. V lost 0 bases, J lost 0 bases, and 6 bases stayed unmatched. The CDR3 spells CSVEDSDRGNSGANVLTF. The DNA for the CDR3 is TGCAGCGTTGAAGATTCGGACAGGGGAAACTCTGGGGCCAACGTCCTGACTTTC.

The chain links TRBV5-1 to TRBJ2-3; TRBD1 matches 8 bases. In germline, CDR1 is SGHRS, CDR2 YFSETQ. The CDR3 has 17 residues. V gave up 0 bases and J gave up 0 bases; unmatched junction bases: 6. The CDR3 bases are TGCGCCAGCAGCTTGGAAACAGGGGGATCTAGCACAGATACGCAGTATTTT. This translates into CASSLETGGSSTDTQYF.

This clone appeared a single time. V is TRBV4-1 and J is TRBJ2-7; the D is unclear. V was clipped by 4 bases and J by 3 bases, with 13 bases between them. CDR3 length: 14 residues. Per germline, CDR1 MGHRA and CDR2 YSYEKL. The CDR3 sequence is CASSPRDKNYEQYF. DNA of the CDR3: TGCGCCAGCAGCCCGCGCGACAAGAACTACGAGCAGTACTTC.

The rearrangement joins TRBV13 to TRBJ2-2; D might be TRBD2 (6 bases). The V and J ends lost 5 bases and 4 bases respectively, with 14 bases between them. Germline lookup yields CDR1 PRHDT and CDR2 FYEKMQ (reference sequence). This CDR3 spans 15 amino acids. The CDR3 DNA follows: TGTGCCAGCAGCCAGGACGGGGGTGGCACCGGGGAGCTGTTTTTT. It is translated as CASSQDGGGTGELFF.

This chain links TRBV2 with TRBJ2-3; 8 nucleotides agree with TRBD2. Looked up from germline, CDR1 is SNHLY and CDR2 is FYNNEI. The CDR3 length is 16 residues. Trimming at V came to 7 bases and at J to 0 bases, leaving 9 bases not matched to a gene. CDR3 DNA sequence: TGTGCCAGCAACCTCGAAAGCGGGGGCAGCACAGATACGCAGTATTTT. Translating it yields CASNLESGGSTDTQYF. Variable domain in full (rest from reference TRBV2 and TRBJ2-3): EPEVTQTPSHQVTQMGQEVILRCVPISNHLYFYWYRQILGQKVEFLVSFYNNEISEKSEIFDDQFSVERPDGSNFTLKIRSTKLEDSAMYFCASNLESGGSTDTQYFGPGTRLTVL.

The chain is built from TRBV27 and TRBJ2-2, with TRBD1 matching over 8 bases. CDR1 MNHEY and CDR2 SMNVEV come from the germline V gene (reference sequence). The CDR3 contains 16 residues. The trim removed 6 bases at V and 0 bases at J, leaving 6 bases unmatched. The CDR3 loop reads CASSYDRGTNTGELFF. Written as DNA, the CDR3 is TGTGCCAGCAGCTATGACAGGGGCACGAACACCGGGGAGCTGTTTTTT.

The rearrangement uses TRBV6-1 and TRBJ1-5; no clear D gene. The germline CDR1 and CDR2 sequences are MNHNS and SASEGT. The CDR3 is 19 residues long. The germline V and J ends were trimmed by 1 base and 0 bases, with 19 bases remaining between them. CDR3 nucleotides: TGTGCCAGCAGTGAAGGAGCAGACTTACTTCTGTATAGCAATCAGCCCCAGCATTTT. Protein: CASSEGADLLLYSNQPQHF.

The V call is TRBV6-5, the J call TRBJ2-3; D might be TRBD2 (6 bases). Trimming took 2 bases from V and 0 from J, leaving 12 bases between them. CDR1 is MNHEY and CDR2 is SVGAGI in the germline V gene. There are 16 residues in the CDR3. CDR3 sequence reads: CASSYGGTTSTDTQYF. The CDR3 DNA follows: TGTGCCAGCAGTTACGGCGGGACGACCAGCACAGATACGCAGTATTTT.

The chain carries TRBV2 and TRBJ2-7; 7 bases line up with TRBD2. J gave up 1 base and V 1 base, and 7 bases lay outside the gene matches. The CDR3 extends over 16 amino acids. CDR1 and CDR2 from the germline V gene are SNHLY and FYNNEI. The DNA of the CDR3 is TGTGCCAGCAGTGAAGTCGGAGCGGGAAGATCCTACGAGCAGTACTTC. Translation gives CASSEVGAGRSYEQYF. Combining the CDR3 with reference TRBV2 and TRBJ2-7 gives the whole variable domain EPEVTQTPSHQVTQMGQEVILRCVPISNHLYFYWYRQILGQKVEFLVSFYNNEISEKSEIFDDQFSVERPDGSNFTLKIRSTKLEDSAMYFCASSEVGAGRSYEQYFGPGTRLTVT.